The next 10 T cell receptor beta chains were all read from a single sample in a study of T cells in Graves' hyperthyroidism and ophthalmopathy. Amplified regions were TCR beta CDR3 sequences from RNA transcripts. The HTBI primer set served for first-round RT-PCR of the TCR CDR3. Each CDR3 protein is one row after TCRdb ran MiXCR on the multiplex PCR reads. The table lists about 360,000 distinct CDR3 sequences, roughly 13% of them singletons. The sample consisted of blood. The origin of the receptors is a man between 25 and 39 years old with Graves' hyperthyroidism that later progressed to Graves' ophthalmopathy.

This clonotype was counted at least ten times. V and J are TRBV18 and TRBJ2-5; D is unresolved. CDR1 and CDR2 (germline): KGHSH, LQKENI. The CDR3 runs 13 residues. The germline V and J ends were trimmed by 4 bases and 2 bases, with 8 bases remaining between them. In nucleotides, the CDR3 is TGTGCCAGCTCACGGAAGGGACAAGAGACCCAGTACTTC. It is translated as CASSRKGQETQYF.

The V gene is TRBV4-1, the J gene TRBJ1-2, with D perhaps TRBD1 (5 bases). The CDR3 has 15 amino acids. V lost 6 bases to trimming and J lost 3 bases, with 17 bases between them. Germline V gene sequence: CDR1 MGHRA, CDR2 YSYEKL. The CDR3, as DNA: TGCGCCAGCAGTCCCTTGGGCAGGGCACACTATGGCTACACCTTC. Encoded protein: CASSPLGRAHYGYTF.

Many counts were recorded for this clonotype. This chain connects TRBV28 to TRBJ1-1, with no clear D. The V gene's germline CDR1 is MDHEN and CDR2 SYDVKM. The CDR3 is 13 residues long. Trimming took 3 bases from V and 10 from J, leaving 15 bases between them. CDR3 nucleotides: TGTGCCAGCAGTTTTTCGGCCCCCCTGCGAGCTTTCTTT. Its protein is CASSFSAPLRAFF.

The sample holds many counts of this clonotype. The V call is TRBV12-3 or TRBV12-4, the J call TRBJ1-3; perhaps TRBD1 as D (6 bases). CDR3 length: 13 amino acids. Trimming pared 6 bases from V and 3 bases from J, leaving 9 bases between. CDR3 region: CASSRQVGNTIYF. The CDR3 DNA reads as TGTGCCAGCAGCAGACAGGTTGGAAACACCATATATTTT.

A single count supports this clonotype. The chain is built from TRBV4-1 and TRBJ1-2; TRBD1 aligns across 7 bases. V shed 3 bases and J 4 bases; nucleotides not matched to a gene: 8. Germline V gene data show CDR1 as MGHRA and CDR2 as YSYEKL. The CDR3 spans 15 residues. This chain's CDR3 is CASSQATGAIYGYTF. As DNA, the CDR3 is TGCGCCAGCAGCCAGGCAACAGGGGCGATCTATGGCTACACCTTC.

In this sample, this clonotype turned up many times. The rearrangement links TRBV28 to TRBJ2-5; 7 bases map to TRBD2. J was trimmed by 2 bases and V by 6 bases; bases with no gene match: 9. The CDR3 consists of 15 residues. The germline V gene encodes CDR1 MDHEN and CDR2 SYDVKM. The CDR3 DNA reads TGTGCCAGCAGACGGGGGGTAACTCCACAAGAGACCCAGTACTTC. Amino acid sequence: CASRRGVTPQETQYF.

This clonotype showed up many times. V usage is TRBV10-2 and J usage is TRBJ2-1, with D possibly being TRBD1 (5 bases). This CDR3 has 15 residues. V lost 6 bases and J lost 5, with 17 bases in between. From germline, CDR1 is WSHSY and CDR2 SAAADI. In DNA, the CDR3 is TGCGCCAGCAGGGGCTCTGGACAAATCCACAATGAGCAGTTCTTC. Protein sequence: CASRGSGQIHNEQFF.

Comments on this clonotype: This may be a read error, as it is one base from a much larger clone. The chain joins TRBV12-3 or TRBV12-4 to TRBJ2-1; 10 bases fit TRBD2. CDR3 size: 16 residues. The V gene end was trimmed by 4 bases and the J gene end by 4 bases; junction bases not matched to a gene: 7. The CDR3: CASSSVLAGDYNEQFF. The CDR3 DNA is TGTGCCAGCAGTTCAGTTCTAGCGGGGGATTACAATGAGCAGTTCTTC.

Many counts were recorded for this clonotype. This sequence joins TRBV7-2 and TRBJ1-1; D possibly corresponds to TRBD1 (5 bases). The CDR3 is 16 residues long. Trimming removed 5 bases from V and 0 bases from J, with 16 bases in between. The germline gives CDR1 SGHTA, CDR2 FQGNSA. CDR3 in DNA: TGTGCCAGCAGCCCCCGGGACGGCCTCATGAACACTGAAGCTTTCTTT. Amino acids: CASSPRDGLMNTEAFF.

The chain combines TRBV20-1 with TRBJ2-3; TRBD2 matches 10 bases. Germline trimming cut 0 bases from V and 5 bases from J; bases unmatched to any gene: 8. The V gene's germline CDR1 is DFQATT and CDR2 SNEGSKA (reference sequence). The CDR3 is made up of 16 amino acids. CDR3 bases: TGCAGTGCTAGAGATCGACTAGCGGGCCCCCTAGATACGCAGTATTTT. It yields the protein CSARDRLAGPLDTQYF.